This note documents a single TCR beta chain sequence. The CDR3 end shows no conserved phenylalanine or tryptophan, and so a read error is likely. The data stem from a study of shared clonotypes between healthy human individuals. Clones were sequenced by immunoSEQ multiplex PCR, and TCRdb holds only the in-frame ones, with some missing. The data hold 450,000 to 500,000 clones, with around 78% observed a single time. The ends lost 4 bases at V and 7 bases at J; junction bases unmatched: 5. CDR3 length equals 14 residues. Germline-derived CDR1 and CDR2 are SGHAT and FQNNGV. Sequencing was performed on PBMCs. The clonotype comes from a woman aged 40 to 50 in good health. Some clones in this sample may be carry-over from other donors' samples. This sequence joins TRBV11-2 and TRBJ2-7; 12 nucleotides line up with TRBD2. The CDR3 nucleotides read TGTGCCAGCAGCTCGGGACTAGCGGGCGGGGAGCAGTACCTC. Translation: CASSSGLAGGEQYL.